The clone carrying this T cell receptor beta chain ranks as medium-sized (0.01 to 0.1%). This entry comes from a study of metastatic and nonmetastatic thyroid tumors. Thyroid surgery took place with no prior treatment in any patient. TCRdb reanalyzed the PCR reads with MiXCR. The repertoire holds about 20,000 clones, with 12% as singletons. The TCR was taken from a male donor with papillary thyroid cancer or a benign thyroid nodule (not recorded which). Some clones in this sample may be carry-over from other donors' samples. The source material was blood.

CDR3 protein: CAWSQSTAGRAFF. CDR3 in DNA: TGTGCCTGGAGTCAGTCTACGGCCGGCCGGGCTTTCTTT. The rearrangement links TRBV30 to TRBJ1-1; D remains ambiguous. V gave up 2 bases and J gave up 11 bases, with 18 bases separating them. The germline gives CDR1 GTSNPN, CDR2 SVGIG (reference sequence). CDR3 length equals 13 residues.